Below, one TCR beta chain is given with its context. This sample is drawn from a study of blood T cell repertoires in COVID-19. As for the study in general: Sites in the United States, Italy and Spain provided acute and convalescent COVID-19 samples. T cells, B-cell-depleted T cells, or PBMCs provided the cDNA or gDNA that served as material.

Authors' methods: From reference gene primer amplification, estimates of nucleated cell counts were derived. Repertoires were generated with immunoSEQ multiplex PCR, while TCRdb's copy carries only in-frame clones and drops some. V and J calls and clone size are as listed in that table; D and trimming were resolved from the DNA. The table lists roughly 200,000 clones, around 85% of them singletons, with over 9.5% in the top ten. Germline assignment: CDR1 SGHDN and CDR2 FVKESK. V was pared by 3 bases and J by 0 bases, with 6 bases of the junction left unmatched. The CDR3 totals 17 residues. The receptor comes from a human donor with active or convalescent COVID-19. The donor label of this sample is uncertain. This rearrangement joins TRBV14 to TRBJ2-3; 10 positions agree with TRBD2. Sequences were obtained from peripheral blood. CDR3 in DNA: TGTGCCAGCAGCCATGGGCTAGCGGGGGCAAGCACAGATACGCAGTATTTT. Amino acid sequence: CASSHGLAGASTDTQYF.